The clone carrying this T cell receptor (beta chain) has a handful of counts. The source of the sample is a study of T-cell memory formation after mild COVID-19. Trimming took off 4 bases at V and 5 bases at J, with 20 bases between the two ends. Per the germline V gene, CDR1 is SGHTA and CDR2 is FQGNSA. The CDR3 is 16 amino acids. Via MiXCR, TCRdb re-called the 5' RACE reads, giving one row per CDR3 protein. The sample carries roughly 580,000 distinct CDR3 sequences, about 20% recorded once. The sequence derives from an adult woman who had mild COVID-19 (a few samples of this study predate the infection). Cell type and time point are not known. This rearrangement joins TRBV7-2 to TRBJ1-1, with D possibly TRBD1 on 6 matching bases. Sequencing used PBMCs or a T cell subset sorted from them (not recorded which). This CDR3 reads CASSSGTFPKRTEAFF. The DNA for the CDR3 is TGTGCCAGCAGCTCAGGGACATTCCCCAAGAGGACTGAAGCTTTCTTT.